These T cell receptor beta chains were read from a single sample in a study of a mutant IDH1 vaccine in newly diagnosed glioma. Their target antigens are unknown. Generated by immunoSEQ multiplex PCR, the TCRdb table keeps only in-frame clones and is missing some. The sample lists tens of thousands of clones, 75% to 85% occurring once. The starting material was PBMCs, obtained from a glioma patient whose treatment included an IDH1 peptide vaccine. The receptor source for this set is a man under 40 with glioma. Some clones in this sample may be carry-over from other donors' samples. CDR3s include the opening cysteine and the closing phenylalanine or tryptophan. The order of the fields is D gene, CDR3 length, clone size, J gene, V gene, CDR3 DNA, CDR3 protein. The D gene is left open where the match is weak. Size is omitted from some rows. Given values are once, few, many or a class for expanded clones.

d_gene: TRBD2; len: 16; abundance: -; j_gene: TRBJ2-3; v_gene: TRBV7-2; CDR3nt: TGTGCCAGCAGCTTAGGGGCTAGCGGGGGCACAGATACGCAGTATTTT; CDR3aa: CASSLGASGGTDTQYF
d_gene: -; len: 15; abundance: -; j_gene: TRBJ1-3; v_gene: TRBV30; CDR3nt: TGTGCCTGGAGTTTAACCGACGGAGGGGGGAACACCATATATTTT; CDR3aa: CAWSLTDGGGNTIYF
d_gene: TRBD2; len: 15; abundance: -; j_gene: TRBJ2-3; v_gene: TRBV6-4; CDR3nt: TGTGCCAGCAGTGCGGGGACTAGCGTCACAGATACGCAGTATTTT; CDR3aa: CASSAGTSVTDTQYF
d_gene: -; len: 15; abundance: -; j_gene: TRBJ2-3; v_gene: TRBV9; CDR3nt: TGTGCCAGCTCCGAAAGGAATCAGAACCGTGATACGCAGTATTTT; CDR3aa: CASSERNQNRDTQYF
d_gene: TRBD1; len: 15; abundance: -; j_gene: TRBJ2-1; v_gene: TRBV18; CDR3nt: TGTGCCAGCTCACCCCGGGACAGGCTGAACAATGAGCAGTTCTTC; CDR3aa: CASSPRDRLNNEQFF
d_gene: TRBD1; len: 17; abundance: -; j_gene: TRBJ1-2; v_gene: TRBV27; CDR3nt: TGTGCCAGCAGACCGGGACAGGGGGTCGGTGGAGACTATGGCTACACCTTC; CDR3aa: CASRPGQGVGGDYGYTF
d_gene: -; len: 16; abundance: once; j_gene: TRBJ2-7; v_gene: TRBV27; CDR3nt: TGTGCCGGCAGTTTATCGGGTAGCGGATCCTCCTACGAGCAGTACTTC; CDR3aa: CAGSLSGSGSSYEQYF
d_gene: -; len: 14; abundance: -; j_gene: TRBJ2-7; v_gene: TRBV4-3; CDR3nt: TGCGCCAGCAGCCAAGAGGTCGCAACCTACGAGCAGTACTTC; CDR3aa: CASSQEVATYEQYF
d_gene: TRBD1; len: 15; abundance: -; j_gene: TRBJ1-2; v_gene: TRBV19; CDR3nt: TGTGCCAGTAGTCCCGCGACAGGGAACAACTATGGCTACACCTTC; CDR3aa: CASSPATGNNYGYTF
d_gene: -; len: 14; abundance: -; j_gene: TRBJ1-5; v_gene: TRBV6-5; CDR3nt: TGTGCCAGCAGTGTTCAAACGGGGAATCAGCCCCAGCATTTT; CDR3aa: CASSVQTGNQPQHF
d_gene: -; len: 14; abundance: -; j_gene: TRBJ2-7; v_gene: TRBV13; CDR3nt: TGTGCCAGCAGCCCTGCGGCTAGCCCTTACGAGCAGTACTTC; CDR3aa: CASSPAASPYEQYF
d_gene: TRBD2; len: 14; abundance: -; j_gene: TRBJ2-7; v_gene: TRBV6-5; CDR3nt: TGTGCCAGCAGTCCGGGACTAGCGGGGATCGAGCAGTACTTC; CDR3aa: CASSPGLAGIEQYF
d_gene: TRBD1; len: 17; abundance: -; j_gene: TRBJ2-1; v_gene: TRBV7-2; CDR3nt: TGTGCCAGCAGCTTAGCCTCCAACAGGGGCCCCTACAATGAGCAGTTCTTC; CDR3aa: CASSLASNRGPYNEQFF
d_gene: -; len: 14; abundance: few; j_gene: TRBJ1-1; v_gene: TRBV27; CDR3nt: TGTGCCAGCAGTTTCTTAGACAGAACCACTGAAGCTTTCTTT; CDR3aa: CASSFLDRTTEAFF
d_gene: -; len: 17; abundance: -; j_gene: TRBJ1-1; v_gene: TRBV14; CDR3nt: TGTGCCAGCAGCAAAAGGTTAAGTTCGGGGAGGGTCACTGAAGCTTTCTTT; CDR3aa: CASSKRLSSGRVTEAFF
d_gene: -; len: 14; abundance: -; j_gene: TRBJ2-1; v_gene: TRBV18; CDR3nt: TGTGCCAGCTCACCCGGAATTGCGGAGAATGAGCAGTTCTTC; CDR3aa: CASSPGIAENEQFF
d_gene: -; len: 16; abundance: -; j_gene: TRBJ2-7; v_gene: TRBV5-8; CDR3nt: TGTGCCACCTCGTCGCGGCTACGGCGGGGTTTTTACGAGCAGTACTTC; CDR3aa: CATSSRLRRGFYEQYF